The rows below give T cell receptor beta chains drawn from one sample of a study of blood T cell repertoires in COVID-19. Method: immunoSEQ multiplex PCR; TCRdb's copy keeps in-frame clones and lacks some. The table records 100,000 to 150,000 clones, more than 80% of them present only once. Sample: peripheral blood. The receptors were gathered from a woman of 80 years or more with COVID-19, enrolled during active disease. Both conserved end residues are part of each CDR3. A D gene is named only where the DNA matches it firmly. Clone size is not always given. Where it is, it says once, few, many or a class for expanded clones.

V,size,J,D,length,CDR3,DNA
TRBV11-2,NA,TRBJ1-1,NA,15,CASSKRSGFDTEAFF,TGTGCCAGCAGCAAACGGTCCGGGTTCGACACTGAAGCTTTCTTT
TRBV10-3,once,TRBJ2-2,TRBD1,16,CAISVSQGLSIGELFF,TGTGCCATCAGTGTTTCACAGGGGTTGAGTATCGGGGAGCTGTTTTTT
TRBV19,once,TRBJ1-4,TRBD1,14,CASSMGQGIEKLFF,TGTGCCAGTAGTATGGGACAGGGGATTGAAAAACTGTTTTTT